The present T cell receptor beta chain was sequenced within a study of shared clonotypes between healthy human individuals. Notes on the study in general: Naive CD4 clonotypes overlapped across a handful of donors at about 5%.

V shed 0 bases and J shed 9 bases, with 9 bases lying between them. The CDR3 loop spans 13 amino acids. CDR1 MNHEY and CDR2 SMNVEV come from the germline V gene (reference sequence). About this clone: Its antigen is unidentified.

Only in-frame clones appear in the TCRdb table, and some are missing; sequencing was by immunoSEQ multiplex PCR. The sample carries around 2.5 million clones, under 95% recorded once. The sequence came from a man aged 18 to 35 in good health. Some clones in this sample may be carry-over from other donors' samples. Sequenced material: naive CD4+ T cells from PBMCs. Subset specified: CD45RA+ positively selected. This rearrangement joins TRBV27 to TRBJ2-1; D gene uncertain. CDR3 sequence reads: CASSLSTWGEQFF. In DNA form, the CDR3 reads TGTGCCAGCAGTTTATCTACGTGGGGTGAGCAGTTCTTC.